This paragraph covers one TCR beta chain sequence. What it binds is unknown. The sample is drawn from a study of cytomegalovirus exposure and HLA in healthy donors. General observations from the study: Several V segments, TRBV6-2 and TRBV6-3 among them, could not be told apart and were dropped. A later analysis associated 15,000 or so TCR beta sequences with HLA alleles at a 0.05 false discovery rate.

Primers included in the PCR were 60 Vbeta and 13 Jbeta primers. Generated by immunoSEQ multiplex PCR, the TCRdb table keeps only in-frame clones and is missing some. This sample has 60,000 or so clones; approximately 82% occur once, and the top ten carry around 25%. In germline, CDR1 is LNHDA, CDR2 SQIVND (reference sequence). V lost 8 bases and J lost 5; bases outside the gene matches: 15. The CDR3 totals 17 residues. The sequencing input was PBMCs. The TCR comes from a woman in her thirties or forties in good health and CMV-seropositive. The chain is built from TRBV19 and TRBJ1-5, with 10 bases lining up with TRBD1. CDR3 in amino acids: CASSSPRDRGRDQPQHF. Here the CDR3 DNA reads TGTGCCAGTTCCTCCCCCCGGGACAGGGGACGAGATCAGCCCCAGCATTTT.